The 28 T cell receptor beta chains listed next were all sequenced from one sample in a study of shared clonotypes between healthy human individuals. Using immunoSEQ multiplex PCR, the repertoire was profiled, and TCRdb retains in-frame clones only, with some absent. Of 550,000 to 800,000 clones listed, around two thirds are singletons. Sequencing was carried out using memory CD4+ T cells sorted from blood. Subset specified: CD45RA-negative fraction. Source of these receptors: a woman aged 25 to 39 in good health.

V is TRBV28 and J is TRBJ1-5; D call uncertain. The CDR3 loop spans 14 amino acids. Germline-derived CDR1 and CDR2 are MDHEN and SYDVKM. V was clipped by 2 bases and J by 11 bases, with 16 bases between them. DNA of the CDR3: TGTGCCAGCAGTTTACCTCTCCAGCTGAGGACCCAGCATTTT. It codes for CASSLPLQLRTQHF.

This sequence joins TRBV7-9 and TRBJ1-3; no firm D call. The CDR3 is 11 residues long. CDR1 SEHNR and CDR2 FQNEAQ come from the germline V gene (reference sequence). The ends were cut back, 1 base at V and 11 bases at J, with 6 bases in the middle. The CDR3 DNA follows: TGTGCCAGCAGCTTAGTGGACGCCATATATTTT. Encoded protein: CASSLVDAIYF.

This clone was counted a single time. V and J are TRBV7-2 and TRBJ2-2, with D unresolved. V gave up 5 bases and J gave up 6 bases, with 16 bases separating them. CDR1 is SGHTA, CDR2 FQGNSA, per germline. The CDR3 runs 15 residues. CDR3 nucleotides: TGTGCCAGCAGCCGGACGGTACTGGTCGCCGGGGAGCTGTTTTTT. This sequence encodes CASSRTVLVAGELFF.

The chain has TRBV28 and TRBJ1-1; D call uncertain. The CDR3 loop spans 12 amino acids. V was shortened by 5 bases and J by 8 bases, with 12 bases between the two germline ends. Germline V lookup: CDR1 MDHEN, CDR2 SYDVKM. The CDR3 DNA reads TGTGCCAGCAGTCTCCCCGTGGGGGAAGCTTTCTTT. Its translation: CASSLPVGEAFF. Combining the CDR3 with reference TRBV28 and TRBJ1-1 gives the whole variable domain DVKVTQSSRYLVKRTGEKVFLECVQDMDHENMFWYRQDPGLGLRLIYFSYDVKMKEKGDIPEGYSVSREKKERFSLILESASTNQTSMYLCASSLPVGEAFFGQGTRLTVV.

This clone was recorded once. Other DNA sequences in the sample encode the same CDR3. This sequence joins TRBV6-5 and TRBJ1-5; a possible D gene is TRBD1 (5 bases). This CDR3 has 14 amino acids. Trimming removed 3 bases from V and 4 bases from J, with 10 bases in between. Looked up from germline, CDR1 is MNHEY and CDR2 is SVGAGI. The CDR3 here is CASSYGDGNQPQHF. The CDR3 DNA sequence: TGTGCCAGCAGTTATGGGGACGGAAATCAGCCCCAGCATTTT.

In its sample, this clone was seen once. The V and J genes are TRBV2 and TRBJ2-4, with TRBD1 identical over 10 bases. CDR3 length equals 15 residues. The V and J ends lost 4 bases and 1 base, in that order; junction bases with no gene match: 1. Germline-derived CDR1 and CDR2 are SNHLY and FYNNEI. The CDR3 sequence: CASSAGQGAKNIQYF. In DNA form, the CDR3 reads TGTGCCAGCAGTGCGGGACAGGGGGCCAAAAACATTCAGTACTTC.

The chain is built from TRBV9 and TRBJ2-5, with 8 bases identical to TRBD1. The ends lost 4 bases at V and 2 bases at J; junction bases unmatched: 19. Germline assignment: CDR1 SGDLS and CDR2 YYNGEE. CDR3 length: 19 amino acids. CDR3 region: CASSFRDRSGGTRQETQYF. For the CDR3, the DNA is TGTGCCAGCAGCTTTCGGGACAGGTCAGGGGGGACCCGTCAAGAGACCCAGTACTTC.

This chain uses TRBV28 with TRBJ2-7, with D perhaps TRBD1 (6 bases). The V end lost 8 bases, the J end lost 3 bases, and 20 bases lay between the germline ends. CDR1 and CDR2 (germline): MDHEN, SYDVKM. This CDR3 contains 15 residues. The CDR3 sequence: CASGAARGRGYEQYF. The CDR3 bases are TGTGCCAGCGGGGCCGCGAGGGGGAGAGGCTACGAGCAGTACTTC.

The V gene is TRBV10-2, the J gene TRBJ2-2; 12 positions agree with TRBD2. Losses at the gene ends were 6 bases for V and 5 bases for J; bases not matched to a gene: 4. This CDR3 comprises 15 residues. Germline V gives CDR1 WSHSY, CDR2 SAAADI. CDR3 sequence (DNA): TGCGCCAGCAGGACTAGCGGGAGTTTTACCGGGGAGCTGTTTTTT. This encodes CASRTSGSFTGELFF.

Many counts were recorded for this clone. Other nucleotide sequences from this sample produce the same CDR3. This chain links TRBV5-1 with TRBJ2-1; TRBD2 agrees at 11 bases. The CDR3 has 14 residues. In germline, CDR1 is SGHRS, CDR2 YFSETQ. Losses at the gene ends were 7 bases for V and 4 bases for J; bases not matched to a gene: 4. CDR3: CASRLAGGYNEQFF. In DNA, the CDR3 is TGCGCCAGCCGGTTAGCGGGAGGGTACAATGAGCAGTTCTTC.

The chain links TRBV27 to TRBJ1-1; TRBD1 is a possible D gene (5 bases). Per germline, CDR1 MNHEY and CDR2 SMNVEV (reference sequence). This CDR3 is 14 amino acids long. With 7 bases removed from V and 9 bases from J, the gap between germline ends came to 21 bases. CDR3 DNA sequence: TGTGCCAGCACGCCCAGGGTTGGGTCCCTTCAAGCTTTCTTT. Its protein product is CASTPRVGSLQAFF.

This clone was found many times. Other DNA variants within this sample encode the same CDR3. V usage is TRBV2 and J usage is TRBJ2-5; D tentatively fits TRBD1 or TRBD2 (5 bases each). V lost 8 bases to trimming and J lost 3 bases, with 10 bases between them. The germline V gene encodes CDR1 SNHLY and CDR2 FYNNEI. The CDR3 is made up of 12 amino acids. CDR3 sequence: CASRDGEETQYF. The CDR3 DNA follows: TGTGCCAGCCGGGACGGAGAAGAGACCCAGTACTTC.

The rearrangement links TRBV19 to TRBJ2-5; maybe TRBD2 (6 bases). Trimming took 3 bases from V and 2 from J, leaving 13 bases between them. The V gene's germline CDR1 is LNHDA and CDR2 SQIVND (reference sequence). This CDR3 comprises 15 residues. This CDR3 reads CASSMGGAAQETQYF. The CDR3 DNA reads as TGTGCCAGTAGTATGGGCGGGGCGGCTCAAGAGACCCAGTACTTC.

This clone was counted a single time. V gene TRBV10-3 combines with J gene TRBJ1-1, with D perhaps matching TRBD1 (5 bases). CDR3 length: 13 residues. Germline CDR1 is ENHRY and CDR2 is SYGVKD. Trimming pared 7 bases from V and 0 bases from J, leaving 9 bases between. The CDR3 region has the DNA TGTGCCATCACTGGCAGGGTGAACACTGAAGCTTTCTTT. As protein: CAITGRVNTEAFF.

The rearrangement joins TRBV7-2 to TRBJ2-3; TRBD2 matches 12 bases. CDR3 length: 18 residues. In germline, CDR1 is SGHTA, CDR2 FQGNSA. The V segment lost 5 bases and the J segment 6 bases; nucleotides outside the gene matches: 15. The CDR3 region has the DNA TGTGCCAGCAGCCGCCTCTCTCTTACTAGCGGGAGGCGCGATACGCAGTATTTT. This translates into CASSRLSLTSGRRDTQYF.

CDR3 nucleotide sequence: TGCGCCAGCAGTGAGTCGTATCAGGTTGGAGGCAAGCAGTTCTTC. This sequence encodes CASSESYQVGGKQFF. J is TRBJ2-1 and V is TRBV10-1, with a tentative D call TRBD2 (5 bases). There are 15 residues in the CDR3. V was shortened by 0 bases and J by 11 bases, with 17 bases between the two germline ends. Germline V gene lookup returns CDR1 WNHNN and CDR2 SYGVQD (reference sequence).

The chain combines TRBV30 with TRBJ2-3, with a tentative D call TRBD1 (6 bases). The CDR3 loop spans 13 amino acids. Trimming removed 0 bases at V and 15 bases at J, with 19 bases between. From germline, CDR1 is GTSNPN and CDR2 SVGIG (reference sequence). In DNA, the CDR3 is TGTGCCTGGAGTGTACGGACAGCGGAGTCGTGTTATTTT. This translates into CAWSVRTAESCYF.

The chain joins TRBV6-1 to TRBJ2-7; 7 bases line up with TRBD2. The CDR3 is 16 amino acids. Germline loops: CDR1 MNHNS, CDR2 SASEGT. Losses at the gene ends were 2 bases for V and 4 bases for J; bases not matched to a gene: 11. For the CDR3, the DNA is TGTGCCAGCAGTGAATACTCGGCAGGGAGGGGTTACGAGCAGTACTTC. This sequence encodes CASSEYSAGRGYEQYF.

The chain recombines TRBV7-3 with TRBJ2-3, with 7 bases fitting TRBD2. V trimming: 2 bases; J trimming: 3 bases; junction bases outside the gene matches: 5. This CDR3 contains 15 residues. The germline CDR1 and CDR2 sequences are SGHTA and FQGTGA. This chain's CDR3 is CASSLWSGGTDTQYF. CDR3 DNA sequence: TGTGCCAGCAGCTTATGGTCGGGAGGTACAGATACGCAGTATTTT.

The V and J genes are TRBV6-1 and TRBJ1-1; the D gene is possibly TRBD1 (6 bases). Per the germline V gene, CDR1 is MNHNS and CDR2 is SASEGT. Trimming took 4 bases from V and 5 from J, leaving 20 bases between them. CDR3 length: 16 residues. DNA for the CDR3: TGTGCCAGCAGTGTACAAGCCGGGACATTGGGGACTGAAGCTTTCTTT. It encodes CASSVQAGTLGTEAFF.

The gene calls are TRBV11-2 and TRBJ2-2; 7 bases align to TRBD1. Germline V gene sequence: CDR1 SGHAT, CDR2 FQNNGV. With V trimmed by 0 bases and J by 2 bases, 6 bases remained unmatched. There are 17 residues in the CDR3. The CDR3 bases are TGTGCCAGCAGCTTAGATTTTACAGGGGCCAACACCGGGGAGCTGTTTTTT. This sequence encodes CASSLDFTGANTGELFF.

The chain uses TRBV6-5 and TRBJ1-1; no reliable D call. CDR3 size: 14 residues. Germline V lookup: CDR1 MNHEY, CDR2 SVGAGI. V was trimmed by 0 bases and J by 12 bases, leaving 17 bases between them. CDR3 coding DNA: TGTGCCAGCAGTTACTCGGCAGATGGGCGCCTTCCTTTCTTT. Its protein is CASSYSADGRLPFF.

In its sample, this clone was seen once. The chain combines TRBV5-1 with TRBJ2-7, with TRBD2 matching 9 bases. This CDR3 contains 16 residues. After removal of 0 bases from V and 2 bases from J, the junction contained 6 bases not matched to a gene. Germline V lookup: CDR1 SGHRS, CDR2 YFSETQ. CDR3 sequence: CASSLGLAGSTYEQYF. The CDR3 bases are TGCGCCAGCAGCTTGGGGCTAGCGGGATCAACCTACGAGCAGTACTTC.

The sample holds many counts of this clone. The rearrangement uses TRBV2 and TRBJ2-2; 8 bases map to TRBD2. The germline CDR1 and CDR2 sequences are SNHLY and FYNNEI. Germline trimming cut 4 bases from V and 4 bases from J; bases unmatched to any gene: 5. The CDR3 contains 15 residues. The CDR3 coding sequence is TGTGCCAGCAGTGCCGGACTAGCTGGCACCGGGGAGCTGTTTTTT. Translated: CASSAGLAGTGELFF.

To note about this clone: This specimen includes other DNA sequences encoding the same CDR3. The chain carries TRBV6-1 and TRBJ1-5, with D perhaps TRBD1 (5 bases). Germline assignment: CDR1 MNHNS and CDR2 SASEGT. Between the trimmed V and J ends, which lost 5 bases and 4 bases, there was a span of 9 bases. The CDR3 loop spans 13 amino acids. The CDR3 sequence is CASSRDRNQPQHF. CDR3 DNA sequence: TGTGCCAGCAGTCGGGACCGTAATCAGCCCCAGCATTTT.

V gene TRBV9 combines with J gene TRBJ2-7; TRBD2 agrees at 10 bases. Trimming removed 4 bases from V and 5 bases from J; junction bases left unmatched: 12. Germline loops: CDR1 SGDLS, CDR2 YYNGEE. CDR3 length: 16 residues. CDR3 nucleotide sequence: TGTGCCAGCAGCCCTCATCCTAGCGGGAGCACCCACGAGCAGTACTTC. It specifies CASSPHPSGSTHEQYF.

The genes are TRBV13 and TRBJ2-3; 7 bases are a match to TRBD1. CDR1 PRHDT and CDR2 FYEKMQ come from the germline V gene (reference sequence). This CDR3 region has 15 residues. Trimming took 5 bases from V and 2 from J; bases not matched to a gene: 7. The CDR3 DNA sequence: TGTGCCAGCAGCGGCAACAGGGGAAACACAGATACGCAGTATTTT. Residues: CASSGNRGNTDTQYF.

Only one count was recorded for this clone. The J gene is TRBJ2-3, the V gene TRBV7-3, with D possibly TRBD1 on 5 matching bases. The germline CDR1 and CDR2 sequences are SGHTA and FQGTGA. The CDR3 totals 15 residues. V dropped 5 bases and J dropped 4 bases, with 16 bases sitting between them. The CDR3 is CASSTRTIGADTQYF. The DNA for the CDR3 is TGTGCCAGCAGCACTCGGACAATAGGGGCAGATACGCAGTATTTT. Full variable domain (missing parts from reference TRBV7-3 and TRBJ2-3): GAGVSQTPSNKVTEKGKYVELRCDPISGHTALYWYRQSLGQGPEFLIYFQGTGAADDSGLPNDRFFAVRPEGSVSTLKIQRTERGDSAVYLCASSTRTIGADTQYFGPGTRLTVL.